The 11 T cell receptor beta chains below come from one sample, sequenced in a study of blood T cell repertoires in COVID-19. Generated by immunoSEQ multiplex PCR, the TCRdb table keeps only in-frame clones and is missing some. The sample consists of some 360,000 clones, about 92% of them appearing once. Specimen: peripheral blood. The receptors were sampled from a woman aged 55-69 years with COVID-19, enrolled during active disease.

The V call is TRBV30, the J call TRBJ1-5; D not certain. V lost 2 bases to trimming and J lost 10 bases, with 15 bases between them. This CDR3 contains 13 residues. Germline values: CDR1 GTSNPN, CDR2 SVGIG (reference sequence). CDR3 DNA sequence: TGTGCCTGGAGTCCCGGTTTAGTTCAACCCCAGCATTTT. Translation: CAWSPGLVQPQHF.

The chain has TRBV2 and TRBJ2-5; no definite D call. Trimming took off 8 bases at V and 5 bases at J, with 9 bases between the two ends. The CDR3 has 11 amino acids. Germline V CDR1 and CDR2: SNHLY, FYNNEI. The CDR3 region has the DNA TGTGCCAGCCGAAAAGCGGAGACCCAGTACTTC. It yields the protein CASRKAETQYF.

The chain has TRBV5-1 and TRBJ2-2; 8 bases fit TRBD2. V lost 0 bases, J lost 6 bases, and 7 bases stayed unmatched. Germline CDR1 and CDR2: SGHRS and YFSETQ. This CDR3 has 16 amino acids. The CDR3 region has the DNA TGCGCCAGCAGCTTGGTAGTAGCGGGACCCGCCGGGGAGCTGTTTTTT. Translation gives CASSLVVAGPAGELFF.

The V and J genes are TRBV6-6 and TRBJ1-5, with a tentative D call TRBD1 (5 bases). The germline V gene has CDR1 MNHNY and CDR2 SVGAGI (reference sequence). The ends were cut back, 6 bases at V and 1 base at J, with 13 bases in the middle. This CDR3 spans 15 amino acids. CDR3: CASRIGAGSNQPQHF. In DNA form, the CDR3 reads TGTGCCAGCAGGATAGGAGCAGGGAGCAATCAGCCCCAGCATTTT.

This clone was recorded a few times. The chain is built from TRBV11-1 and TRBJ1-6; the match to TRBD1 covers 9 bases. The length of the CDR3 is 14 residues. The V and J ends lost 3 bases and 10 bases, in that order; junction bases with no gene match: 4. Germline V gene data show CDR1 as SGHAT and CDR2 as FQDESV (reference sequence). CDR3 sequence: CASSFTGGVSPLHF. The CDR3 region has the DNA TGTGCCAGCAGCTTTACAGGGGGCGTCTCACCCCTCCACTTT.

The chain is built from TRBV4-2 and TRBJ2-2; tentatively, D is TRBD2 (5 bases). The CDR3 contains 14 residues. The germline gives CDR1 LGHNA, CDR2 YNFKEQ. Trimming cost V 5 bases and J 4 bases, with 11 bases left between them. The CDR3 reads CASSTDEGTGELFF. CDR3 sequence (DNA): TGTGCCAGCAGCACAGATGAGGGCACCGGGGAGCTGTTTTTT.

In its sample, this clone was seen a few times. This sequence joins TRBV7-2 and TRBJ1-1; D might be TRBD1 (6 bases). From germline, CDR1 is SGHTA and CDR2 FQGNSA. Deletions cut 8 bases from V and 4 bases from J, with 8 bases between. CDR3 size: 11 residues. The CDR3 is CASLGGTEAFF. In DNA, the CDR3 is TGTGCCAGCCTAGGGGGCACTGAAGCTTTCTTT.

This sequence joins TRBV25-1 and TRBJ1-2; TRBD1 might be the D (6 bases). The V gene lost 4 bases and the J gene lost 7 bases, with 13 bases spanning the gap. Germline V lookup: CDR1 MGHDK, CDR2 SYGVNS. The CDR3 has 13 residues. The CDR3 loop reads CASSAGGAAGYTF. Written as DNA, the CDR3 is TGTGCCAGCAGTGCGGGGGGCGCGGCTGGCTACACCTTC.

This clone was found many times. This rearrangement joins TRBV6-5 to TRBJ2-3; 7 bases map to TRBD1. Germline loops: CDR1 MNHEY, CDR2 SVGAGI. V gave up 5 bases and J gave up 4 bases; unmatched junction bases: 6. The length of the CDR3 is 14 residues. The CDR3 loop reads CASSTGAPPDTQYF. CDR3 DNA: TGTGCCAGCAGTACAGGGGCCCCCCCAGATACGCAGTATTTT.

The chain joins TRBV6-6 to TRBJ1-1; TRBD1 aligns across 10 bases. The V gene's germline CDR1 is MNHNY and CDR2 SVGAGI (reference sequence). The CDR3 has 16 amino acids. V lost 6 bases, J lost 1 base, and 8 bases stayed unmatched. This CDR3 reads CASRIPGQGRNTEAFF. The CDR3 coding sequence is TGTGCCAGCAGGATCCCGGGACAGGGGCGGAACACTGAAGCTTTCTTT.

The rearrangement joins TRBV6-1 to TRBJ2-5, with a possible D match to TRBD2 (5 bases). This CDR3 is built from 15 residues. The germline gives CDR1 MNHNS, CDR2 SASEGT. V lost 1 base and J lost 7, with 16 bases in between. The CDR3 protein is CASSEVRSGGGTQYF. CDR3 nucleotides: TGTGCCAGCAGTGAAGTGAGATCCGGAGGTGGGACCCAGTACTTC.